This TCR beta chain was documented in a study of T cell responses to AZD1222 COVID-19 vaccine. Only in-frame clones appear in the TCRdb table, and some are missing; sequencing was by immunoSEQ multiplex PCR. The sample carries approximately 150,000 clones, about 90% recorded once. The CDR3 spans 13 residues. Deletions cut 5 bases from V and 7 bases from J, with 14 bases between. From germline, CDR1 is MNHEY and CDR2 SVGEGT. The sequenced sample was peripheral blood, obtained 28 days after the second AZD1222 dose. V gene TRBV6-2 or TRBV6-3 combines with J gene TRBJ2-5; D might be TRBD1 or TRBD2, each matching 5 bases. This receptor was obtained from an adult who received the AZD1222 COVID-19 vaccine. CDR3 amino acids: CASSPGTGWTQYF. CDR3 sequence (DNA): TGTGCCAGCAGTCCAGGGACCGGGTGGACCCAGTACTTC.